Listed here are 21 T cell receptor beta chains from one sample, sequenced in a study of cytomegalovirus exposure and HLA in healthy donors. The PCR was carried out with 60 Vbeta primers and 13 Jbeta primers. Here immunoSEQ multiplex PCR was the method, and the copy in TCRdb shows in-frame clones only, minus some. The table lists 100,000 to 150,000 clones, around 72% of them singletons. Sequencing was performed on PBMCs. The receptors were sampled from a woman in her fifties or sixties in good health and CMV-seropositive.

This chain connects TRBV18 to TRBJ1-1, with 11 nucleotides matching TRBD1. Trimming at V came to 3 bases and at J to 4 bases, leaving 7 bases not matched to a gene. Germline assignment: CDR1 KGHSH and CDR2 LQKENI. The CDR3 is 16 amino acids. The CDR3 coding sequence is TGTGCCAGCTCACCGCGGGACAGGGGGTCTGGCACTGAAGCTTTCTTT. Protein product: CASSPRDRGSGTEAFF.

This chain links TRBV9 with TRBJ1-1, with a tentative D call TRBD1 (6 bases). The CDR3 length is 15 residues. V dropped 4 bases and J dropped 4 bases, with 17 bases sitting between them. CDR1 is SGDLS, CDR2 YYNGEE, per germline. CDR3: CASSRTGTPSTEAFF. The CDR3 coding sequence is TGTGCCAGCAGCCGGACCGGGACACCGAGCACTGAAGCTTTCTTT.

The CDR3 region has the DNA TGTGCCAGCAGCCGGGGCTCGGAAGAGCAGTACTTC. Protein sequence: CASSRGSEEQYF. The V gene is TRBV14, the J gene TRBJ2-7; perhaps TRBD1 as D (5 bases). The CDR3 is 12 amino acids. V was clipped by 4 bases and J by 7 bases, with 11 bases between them. The germline V gene has CDR1 SGHDN and CDR2 FVKESK.

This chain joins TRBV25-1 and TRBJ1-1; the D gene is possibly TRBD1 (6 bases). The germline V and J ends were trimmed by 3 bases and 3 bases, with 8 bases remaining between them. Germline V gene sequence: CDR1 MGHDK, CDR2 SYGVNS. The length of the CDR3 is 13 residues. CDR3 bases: TGTGCCAGCAGTGACCGGACAGACACTGAAGCTTTCTTT. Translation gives CASSDRTDTEAFF.

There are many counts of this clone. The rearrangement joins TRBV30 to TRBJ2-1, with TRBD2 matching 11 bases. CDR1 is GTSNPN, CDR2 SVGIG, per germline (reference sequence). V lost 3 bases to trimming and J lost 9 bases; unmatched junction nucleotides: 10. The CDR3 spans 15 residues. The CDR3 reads CAWSLIAGGLSEQFF. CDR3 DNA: TGTGCCTGGAGCCTGATAGCGGGGGGGCTAAGTGAGCAGTTCTTC.

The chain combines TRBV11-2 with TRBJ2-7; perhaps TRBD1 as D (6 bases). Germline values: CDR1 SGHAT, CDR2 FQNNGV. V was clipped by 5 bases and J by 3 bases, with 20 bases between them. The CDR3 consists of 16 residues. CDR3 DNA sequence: TGTGCCAGCAGCCAGGCGTTGGACAGTGCCCACTACGAGCAGTACTTC. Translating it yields CASSQALDSAHYEQYF. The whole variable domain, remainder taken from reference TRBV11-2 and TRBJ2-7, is EAGVAQSPRYKIIEKRQSVAFWCNPISGHATLYWYQQILGQGPKLLIQFQNNGVVDDSQLPKDRFSAERLKGVDSTLKIQPAKLEDSAVYLCASSQALDSAHYEQYFGPGTRLTVT.

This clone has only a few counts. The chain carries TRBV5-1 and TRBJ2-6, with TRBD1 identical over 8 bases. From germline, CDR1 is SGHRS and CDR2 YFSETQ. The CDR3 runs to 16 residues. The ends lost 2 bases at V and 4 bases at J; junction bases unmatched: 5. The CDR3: CASSFSGGTGANVLTF. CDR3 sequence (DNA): TGCGCCAGCAGCTTTTCAGGGGGCACCGGGGCCAACGTCCTGACTTTC.

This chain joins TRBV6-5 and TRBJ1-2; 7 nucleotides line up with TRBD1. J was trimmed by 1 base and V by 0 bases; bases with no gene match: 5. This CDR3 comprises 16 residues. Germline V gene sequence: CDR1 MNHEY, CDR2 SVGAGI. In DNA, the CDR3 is TGTGCCAGCAGTTACTCGAGAACAGGGGATAACTATGGCTACACCTTC. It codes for CASSYSRTGDNYGYTF.

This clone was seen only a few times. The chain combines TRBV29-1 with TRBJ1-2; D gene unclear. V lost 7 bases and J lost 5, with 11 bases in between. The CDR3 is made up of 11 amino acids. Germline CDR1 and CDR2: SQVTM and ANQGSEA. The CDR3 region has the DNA TGCAGCGCCCACAGTCTTTATGGCTACACCTTC. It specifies CSAHSLYGYTF.

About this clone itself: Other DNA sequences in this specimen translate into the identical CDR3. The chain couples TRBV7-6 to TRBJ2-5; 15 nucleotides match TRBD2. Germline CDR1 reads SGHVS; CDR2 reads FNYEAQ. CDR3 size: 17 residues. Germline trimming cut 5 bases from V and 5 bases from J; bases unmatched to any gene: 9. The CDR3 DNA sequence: TGTGCCAGCAGCCCGAGGACTAGCGGGGGGGCAAGGGAGACCCAGTACTTC. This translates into CASSPRTSGGARETQYF. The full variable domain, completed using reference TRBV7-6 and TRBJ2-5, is GAGVSQSPRYKVTKRGQDVALRCDPISGHVSLYWYRQALGQGPEFLTYFNYEAQQDKSGLPNDRFSAERPEGSISTLTIQRTEQRDSAMYRCASSPRTSGGARETQYFGPGTRLLVL.

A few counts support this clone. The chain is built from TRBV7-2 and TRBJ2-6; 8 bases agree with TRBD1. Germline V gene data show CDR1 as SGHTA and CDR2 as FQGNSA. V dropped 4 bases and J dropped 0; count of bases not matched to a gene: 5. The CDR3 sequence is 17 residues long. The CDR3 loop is CASSSGQGASGANVLTF. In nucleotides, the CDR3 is TGTGCCAGCAGCTCCGGCCAGGGGGCCTCTGGGGCCAACGTCCTGACTTTC.

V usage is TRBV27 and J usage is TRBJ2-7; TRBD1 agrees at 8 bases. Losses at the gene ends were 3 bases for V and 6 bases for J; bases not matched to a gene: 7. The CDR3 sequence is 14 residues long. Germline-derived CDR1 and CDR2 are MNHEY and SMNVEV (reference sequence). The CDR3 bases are TGTGCCAGCAGTTTCGGACAGGGTGTGGGCGAGCAGTACTTC. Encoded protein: CASSFGQGVGEQYF.

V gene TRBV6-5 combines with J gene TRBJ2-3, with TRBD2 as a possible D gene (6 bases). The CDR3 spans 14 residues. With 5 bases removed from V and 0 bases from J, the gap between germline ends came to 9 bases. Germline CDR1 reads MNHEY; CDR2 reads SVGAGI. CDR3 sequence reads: CASSRGGSTDTQYF. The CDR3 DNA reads TGTGCCAGCAGTAGGGGAGGTAGCACAGATACGCAGTATTTT.

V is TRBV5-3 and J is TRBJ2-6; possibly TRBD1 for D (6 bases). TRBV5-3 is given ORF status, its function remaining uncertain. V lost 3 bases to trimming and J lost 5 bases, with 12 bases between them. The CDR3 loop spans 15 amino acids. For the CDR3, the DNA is TGTGCCAGAAGCTCCATACAGGGTTGGGCCAACGTCCTGACTTTC. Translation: CARSSIQGWANVLTF.

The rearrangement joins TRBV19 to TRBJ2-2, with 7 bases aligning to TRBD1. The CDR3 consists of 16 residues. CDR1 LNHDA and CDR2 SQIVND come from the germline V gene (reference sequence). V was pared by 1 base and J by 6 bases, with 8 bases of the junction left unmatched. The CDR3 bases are TGTGCCAGTAGTATAGGCCTAACAGGGGTCCCCGGGGAGCTGTTTTTT. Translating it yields CASSIGLTGVPGELFF.

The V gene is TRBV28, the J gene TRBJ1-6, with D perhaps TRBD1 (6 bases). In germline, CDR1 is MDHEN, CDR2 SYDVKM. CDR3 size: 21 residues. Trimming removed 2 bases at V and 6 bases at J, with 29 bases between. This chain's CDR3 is CASSLKFLFGGLITGNSPLHF. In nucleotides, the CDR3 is TGTGCCAGCAGTTTAAAGTTCCTGTTCGGGGGGCTCATCACCGGTAATTCACCCCTCCACTTT.

The CDR3 is CASGGQNHEQYF. The CDR3 DNA is TGTGCCAGCGGAGGACAGAACCACGAGCAGTACTTC. The chain recombines TRBV19 with TRBJ2-7, with a weak D call TRBD1 (6 bases). V lost 9 bases, J lost 5 bases, and 14 bases lay in between. The CDR3 runs to 12 residues. Germline V lookup: CDR1 LNHDA, CDR2 SQIVND (reference sequence).

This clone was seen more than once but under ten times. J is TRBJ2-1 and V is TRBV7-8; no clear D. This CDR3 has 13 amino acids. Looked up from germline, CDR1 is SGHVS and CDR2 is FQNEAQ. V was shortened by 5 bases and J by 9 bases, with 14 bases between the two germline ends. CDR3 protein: CASSTTPTFEQFF. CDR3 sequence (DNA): TGTGCCAGCAGCACGACCCCGACATTTGAGCAGTTCTTC.

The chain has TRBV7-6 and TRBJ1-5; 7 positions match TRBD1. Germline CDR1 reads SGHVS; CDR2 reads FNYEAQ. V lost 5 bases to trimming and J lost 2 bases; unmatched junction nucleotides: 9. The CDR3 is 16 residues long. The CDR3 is CASSLRQGEGNQPQHF. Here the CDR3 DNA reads TGTGCCAGCAGCCTAAGACAGGGTGAGGGCAATCAGCCCCAGCATTTT.

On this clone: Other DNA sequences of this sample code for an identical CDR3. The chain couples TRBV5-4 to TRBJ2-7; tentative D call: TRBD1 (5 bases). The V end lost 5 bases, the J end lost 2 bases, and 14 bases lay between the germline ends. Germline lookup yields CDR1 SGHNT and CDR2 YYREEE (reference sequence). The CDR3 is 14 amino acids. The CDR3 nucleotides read TGTGCCAGCAGTCTAGATCAGGGCGCCTACGAGCAGTACTTC. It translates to CASSLDQGAYEQYF.

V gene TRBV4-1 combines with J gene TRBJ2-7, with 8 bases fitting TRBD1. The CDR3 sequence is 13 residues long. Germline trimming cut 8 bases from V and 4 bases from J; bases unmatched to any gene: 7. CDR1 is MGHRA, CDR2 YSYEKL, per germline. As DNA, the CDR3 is TGCGCCAGCTCCGGGACAGGAAATTACGAGCAGTACTTC. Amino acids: CASSGTGNYEQYF.